Given below is one TCR beta chain in context. No antigen is known for it. CDR1 is SGHAT, CDR2 FQNNGV, per germline. This CDR3 comprises 18 residues. V was clipped by 2 bases and J by 2 bases; unmatched bases: 8. The entry originates in a study of T cell responses to AZD1222 COVID-19 vaccine. At the level of the study: Pooling covered second doses at about 4 or about 12 weeks.

The table came from immunoSEQ multiplex PCR; TCRdb's copy has only in-frame clones and leaves some out. The table shows around 100,000 clones, with nearly 90% occurring only once. Study outcomes and limitations: Donors were mostly white British, more females; clonal diversity possibly underestimated. Two AZD1222 doses significantly raised spike-specific TCR breadth and depth over controls. In all cases, repertoires were sampled only after the peak T cell response.

The V gene is TRBV11-2, the J gene TRBJ2-4; 11 positions match TRBD2. Sequenced here: peripheral blood, sampled on day 0 of AZD1222 vaccination. This clonotype was obtained from an adult in good health. CDR3 bases: TGTGCCAGCAGCTTACCCAGAGGGACTAGCGGCCCCAAAAACATTCAGTACTTC. Its protein is CASSLPRGTSGPKNIQYF.